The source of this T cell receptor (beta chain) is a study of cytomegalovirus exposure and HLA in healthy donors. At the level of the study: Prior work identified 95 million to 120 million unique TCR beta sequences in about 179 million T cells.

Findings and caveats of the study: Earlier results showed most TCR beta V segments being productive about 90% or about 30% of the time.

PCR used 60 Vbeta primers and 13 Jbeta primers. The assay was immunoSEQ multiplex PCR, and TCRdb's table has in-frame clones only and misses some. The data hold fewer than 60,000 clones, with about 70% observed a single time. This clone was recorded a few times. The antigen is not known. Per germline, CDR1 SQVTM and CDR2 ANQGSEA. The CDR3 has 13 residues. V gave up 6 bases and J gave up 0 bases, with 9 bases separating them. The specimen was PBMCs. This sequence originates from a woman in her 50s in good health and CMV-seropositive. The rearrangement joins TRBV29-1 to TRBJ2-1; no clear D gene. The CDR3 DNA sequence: TGCAGCGTCTGGTCGGTCTCCTACAATGAGCAGTTCTTC. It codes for CSVWSVSYNEQFF.